Here is one TCR beta chain with its context. Its antigen is not yet known. No qualities accompany the bases; no much larger clone lies one base away. Library preparation employed the immunoSEQ multiplex PCR assay. In its TCRdb copy, this immuneACCESS table keeps in-frame sequences only and misses some clones. Where compared with another copy, unresolved V genes explain less than half of these, and the others have no known cause. For this sample the table gives roughly 3,600 clones, of which about 77% were detected only once. The ten largest clones take up approximately 15% of the sample. CDR1 is given as MGHDK and CDR2 as SYGVNS, both from the germline V gene. V is clipped by 4 bases and J by 2 bases, and the sequence between their germline boundaries is 12 bases long. The CDR3, from cysteine to phenylalanine, totals 14 residues. Only the CDR3 DNA is retained, 42 bases long and in frame from the first base.

The record originates from a study of chemoradiotherapy in HPV16-positive cancers (dated by TCRdb to the early 2020s). For the study in its entirety: Functional T-cell assays on cells from a couple of HPV16-positive patients defined candidate HPV-specific T-cell clones and common TCR motifs. Whether T-cell immunity against the HPV oncoproteins E6 and E7 changes during chemoradiotherapy and whether survival is affected by this immunity were examined in the study. The candidate HPV-specific TCRs and motifs were then tracked in TCR repertoires from around 93 patients with HPV-related cancers. The study at large found these results: Among HPV16-positive patients, expansion of HPV-responsive T cells during chemoradiotherapy was associated with better recurrence-free survival. Expansion of candidate HPV-specific clones and E7-related TCR motifs was observed in the tumor microenvironment during treatment, whereas no such expansion was observed for non-HPV-specific T cells. The functional definition of HPV-specific T cells was derived from only a couple of HPV16-positive patients, and the survival association was reported for HPV16-positive patients.

Repertoires were sampled repeatedly over the course of chemoradiotherapy, so clonal expansion could be followed in the tumor microenvironment. The sample here was taken from a patient who underwent chemoradiotherapy. The receptor chain draws on TRBV25-1 and TRBJ2-7; the D region possibly corresponds to TRBD2 (6 bases align). The sequence derives from a human donor with HPV-associated anogenital cancer. The DNA sequence is given as TGTGCCAGCAGTGGGGGCGGAGGGGCCTACGAGCAGTACTTC. This gives the protein CASSGGGGAYEQYF.